The 32 T cell receptor beta chains below were found in one sample sequenced in a study of shared clonotypes between healthy human individuals. The repertoire was sequenced with immunoSEQ multiplex PCR; TCRdb's copy has only in-frame clones and lacks some. The profile shows a few million clones, 85% to 95% of them singletons. Sequences were obtained from naive CD4+ T cells from PBMCs. Sample subset: CD45RA+ positively selected. The receptors were sampled from a man aged 18 to 29 in good health. Some clones in this sample may be carry-over from other donors' samples.

The chain joins TRBV1 to TRBJ2-5. TRBV1 is marked as a pseudogene. The CDR3 loop spans 11 amino acids. In nucleotides, the CDR3 is TGCACCAGCAGCGGGTTTGAGACCCAGTACTTC. It codes for CTSSGFETQYF.

The rearrangement joins TRBV19 to TRBJ1-4; D unresolved. This CDR3 has 15 amino acids. With 5 bases removed from V and 7 bases from J, the gap between germline ends came to 17 bases. Germline loops: CDR1 LNHDA, CDR2 SQIVND (reference sequence). In DNA, the CDR3 is TGTGCCAGTAGTCCAAGGACGGTAGACGTTGAAAAACTGTTTTTT. Translation gives CASSPRTVDVEKLFF.

Only a few counts were recorded for this clone. The identical CDR3 is also encoded by other nucleotide sequences in the sample. The chain employs TRBV5-1 and TRBJ2-5, with unresolved D. V was clipped by 0 bases and J by 3 bases, with 6 bases between them. The CDR3 has 13 amino acids. Germline loops: CDR1 SGHRS, CDR2 YFSETQ. For the CDR3, the DNA is TGCGCCAGCAGCTTGGTCGGAGAAGAGACCCAGTACTTC. It yields the protein CASSLVGEETQYF.

V usage is TRBV30 and J usage is TRBJ2-2; the D gene is possibly TRBD1 (6 bases). V was pared by 2 bases and J by 4 bases, with 29 bases between. CDR1 GTSNPN and CDR2 SVGIG come from the germline V gene (reference sequence). The CDR3 covers 20 residues. Written as DNA, the CDR3 is TGTGCCTGGAGTACAATACCCCCGGGACATGTGTATGGGAGCACCGGGGAGCTGTTTTTT. Amino acids: CAWSTIPPGHVYGSTGELFF.

The gene calls are TRBV29-1 and TRBJ2-5; D remains ambiguous. Trimming removed 4 bases at V and 2 bases at J, with 11 bases between. This CDR3 contains 13 residues. Germline CDR1 reads SQVTM; CDR2 reads ANQGSEA. DNA of the CDR3: TGCAGCGTTGGACCTACCCGTCAAGAGACCCAGTACTTC. Protein product: CSVGPTRQETQYF.

The CDR3 bases are TGCAGTGCCTGGTCCCCCTACGAGCAGTACTTC. This codes for CSAWSPYEQYF. The chain has TRBV20-1 and TRBJ2-7; D remains unclear. The V gene's germline CDR1 is DFQATT and CDR2 SNEGSKA (reference sequence). The CDR3 sequence is 11 residues long. Between the trimmed V and J ends, which lost 6 bases and 2 bases, there was a span of 8 bases.

The chain is built from TRBV18 and TRBJ2-2; D may be TRBD1 (6 bases). The CDR3 has 15 residues. Germline V gives CDR1 KGHSH, CDR2 LQKENI. The V gene lost 5 bases and the J gene lost 0 bases, with 10 bases spanning the gap. CDR3 loop: CASSTGPANTGELFF. As DNA, the CDR3 is TGTGCCAGCTCAACAGGGCCAGCGAACACCGGGGAGCTGTTTTTT.

V usage is TRBV28 and J usage is TRBJ2-5; D is possibly TRBD1 (5 bases). V shed 5 bases and J shed 1 base, with 20 bases lying between them. Germline CDR1 reads MDHEN; CDR2 reads SYDVKM. The CDR3 sequence is 17 residues long. CDR3 sequence: CASSPLSPQTGQETQYF. The CDR3 DNA sequence: TGTGCCAGCAGTCCTCTTTCCCCCCAAACAGGCCAAGAGACCCAGTACTTC.

This rearrangement joins TRBV10-3 to TRBJ2-2; D is possibly TRBD1 (6 bases). The CDR3 consists of 14 residues. Germline lookup yields CDR1 ENHRY and CDR2 SYGVKD. The germline V and J ends were trimmed by 8 bases and 5 bases, with 15 bases remaining between them. The CDR3 here is CAIAGTPGTGELFF. Written as DNA, the CDR3 is TGTGCCATCGCCGGGACACCTGGAACCGGGGAGCTGTTTTTT.

This chain uses TRBV7-2 with TRBJ1-5; D not certain. Germline loops: CDR1 SGHTA, CDR2 FQGNSA. There are 14 residues in the CDR3. V lost 2 bases and J 5 bases, leaving 10 bases between the germline ends. The CDR3 region has the DNA TGTGCCAGCAGCTTAAGGTTGGGAGATCAGCCCCAGCATTTT. Translated, it gives CASSLRLGDQPQHF.

This clone was detected a few times. This sequence joins TRBV1 and TRBJ1-1. TRBV1 is a recognized pseudogene. The CDR3 covers 13 residues. The DNA of the CDR3 is TGCACCAGCAGCTCCGTGGTGGACACTGAAGCTTTCTTT. Protein sequence: CTSSSVVDTEAFF.

This clone occurred a few times. CDR3 nucleotide sequence: TGTGCCAGCTCACGGGATTCAGGGACCTACGAGCAGTACTTC. As protein: CASSRDSGTYEQYF. V usage is TRBV18 and J usage is TRBJ2-7; perhaps TRBD1 as D (5 bases). Trimming cost V 4 bases and J 2 bases, with 12 bases left between them. Germline CDR1 reads KGHSH; CDR2 reads LQKENI. This CDR3 contains 14 residues.

V and J are TRBV19 and TRBJ2-7, with 7 bases aligning to TRBD1. The CDR3 consists of 13 residues. Germline V gene data show CDR1 as LNHDA and CDR2 as SQIVND (reference sequence). J was trimmed by 0 bases and V by 4 bases; bases with no gene match: 0. Written as DNA, the CDR3 is TGTGCCAGTAGTACAGGGGGCTCCTACGAGCAGTACTTC. Residues: CASSTGGSYEQYF.

V and J are TRBV10-3 and TRBJ2-5; D is perhaps TRBD2 (6 bases). Trimming removed 3 bases from V and 4 bases from J, with 15 bases in between. The CDR3 consists of 15 residues. The germline CDR1 and CDR2 sequences are ENHRY and SYGVKD. CDR3 in DNA: TGTGCCATCAGTGACCCTGGAGGGACGCTAGAGACCCAGTACTTC. This gives the protein CAISDPGGTLETQYF.

V usage is TRBV7-9 and J usage is TRBJ2-3; possible D gene TRBD2, 5 bases. CDR3 size: 15 residues. Trimming shortened V by 5 bases and J by 6 bases, and 18 bases separated the two germline ends. Germline CDR1 reads SEHNR; CDR2 reads FQNEAQ (reference sequence). The CDR3 reads CASSPWRTAVDTQYF. The CDR3 DNA sequence: TGTGCCAGCAGCCCCTGGAGGACGGCCGTTGATACGCAGTATTTT.

The chain combines TRBV9 with TRBJ2-7, with D possibly being TRBD1 (5 bases). Germline CDR1 and CDR2: SGDLS and YYNGEE. V gave up 2 bases and J gave up 3 bases, with 12 bases separating them. The CDR3 is 14 amino acids. For the CDR3, the DNA is TGTGCCAGCAGCGTGACTCGACAGTTCTACGAGCAGTACTTC. It encodes CASSVTRQFYEQYF.

The J gene is TRBJ2-3, the V gene TRBV6-5, with D hard to call. Trimming left V 0 bases short and J 2 bases short, with 3 bases between. CDR1 is MNHEY, CDR2 SVGAGI, per germline. The CDR3 covers 13 residues. The CDR3 loop reads CASSYSLTDTQYF. CDR3 in DNA: TGTGCCAGCAGTTACTCGCTCACAGATACGCAGTATTTT.

Worth noting for this clone: A junction boundary mismatches the germline segment, possibly from a read error. CDR3 sequence (DNA): TGTGCCATCAGTGTGCAGGGTCGGGAGCAGTACTTC. Translation: CAISVQGREQYF. The chain has TRBV6-5 and TRBJ2-7; tentatively, D is TRBD1 (5 bases). The germline CDR1 and CDR2 sequences are MNHEY and SVGAGI. The CDR3 runs to 12 residues.

This clone was recorded once. The chain couples TRBV6-1 to TRBJ2-3; tentative D call: TRBD2 (6 bases). V was shortened by 1 base and J by 1 base, with 9 bases between the two germline ends. Per germline, CDR1 MNHNS and CDR2 SASEGT. This CDR3 spans 15 amino acids. The CDR3 protein is CASSEGVAGTDTQYF. The DNA for the CDR3 is TGTGCCAGCAGTGAAGGAGTAGCGGGCACAGATACGCAGTATTTT.

Regarding this clone: Different DNA sequences within this sample yield the same CDR3. The genes are TRBV5-5 and TRBJ2-7, with D perhaps matching TRBD1 (6 bases). CDR3 length: 13 amino acids. With 3 bases removed from V and 2 bases from J, the gap between germline ends came to 9 bases. Germline CDR1 reads SGHKS; CDR2 reads YYEKEE (reference sequence). CDR3 protein: CASSSDRPYEQYF. The CDR3 DNA sequence: TGTGCCAGCAGCTCGGACAGACCCTACGAGCAGTACTTC.

The J gene is TRBJ2-7, the V gene TRBV7-9; D remains ambiguous. This CDR3 contains 11 residues. CDR1 and CDR2 (germline): SEHNR, FQNEAQ (reference sequence). Deletions cut 2 bases from V and 10 bases from J, with 9 bases between. CDR3 sequence: CASSLLTEQYF. The DNA for the CDR3 is TGTGCCAGCAGCTTACTAACGGAACAGTACTTC.

The gene calls are TRBV7-9 and TRBJ2-7, with D perhaps assigned TRBD1 or TRBD2 (5 bases each). This CDR3 has 14 residues. V was shortened by 3 bases and J by 7 bases, with 16 bases between the two germline ends. CDR1 is SEHNR and CDR2 is FQNEAQ in the germline V gene (reference sequence). CDR3 loop: CASSLGTRPLEQYF. The CDR3 coding sequence is TGTGCCAGCAGCTTGGGGACCAGGCCCCTGGAGCAGTACTTC. Combining the CDR3 with reference TRBV7-9 and TRBJ2-7 gives the whole variable domain DTGVSQNPRHKITKRGQNVTFRCDPISEHNRLYWYRQTLGQGPEFLTYFQNEAQLEKSRLLSDRFSAERPKGSFSTLEIQRTEQGDSAMYLCASSLGTRPLEQYFGPGTRLTVT.

As regards this clone: Its ends do not fully match the called genes, so a read error is possible. This sample includes further DNA sequences coding for the same CDR3. The V and J genes are TRBV5-1 and TRBJ1-1; 7 bases agree with TRBD1. The V gene's germline CDR1 is SGHRS and CDR2 YFSETQ. The CDR3 runs to 14 residues. The CDR3 DNA is TGCGCCAGCAGCTGGGGACAGTTGAATACTGAAGCTTTCTTT. Its translation: CASSWGQLNTEAFF.

The chain carries TRBV7-9 and TRBJ1-1; tentatively, D is TRBD1 (5 bases). The CDR3 loop spans 17 amino acids. Germline CDR1 is SEHNR and CDR2 is FQNEAQ (reference sequence). V lost 2 bases to trimming and J lost 1 base, with 17 bases between them. CDR3 sequence reads: CASSLSGGVTKNTEAFF. CDR3 coding DNA: TGTGCCAGCAGCTTAAGCGGGGGGGTCACAAAGAACACTGAAGCTTTCTTT.

This chain joins TRBV11-2 and TRBJ2-1; 11 positions match TRBD2. V gave up 5 bases and J gave up 10 bases; unmatched junction bases: 13. Germline CDR1 reads SGHAT; CDR2 reads FQNNGV. This CDR3 region has 16 residues. CDR3 nucleotide sequence: TGTGCCAGCAGCCCACCGGGACTAGCGGCCGGCTGGGAGCAGTTCTTC. It is translated as CASSPPGLAAGWEQFF.

The chain links TRBV11-2 to TRBJ2-1, with 8 nucleotides matching TRBD1. V dropped 5 bases and J dropped 3; count of bases not matched to a gene: 6. Per germline, CDR1 SGHAT and CDR2 FQNNGV. The CDR3 totals 15 residues. The CDR3 nucleotides read TGTGCCAGCAGCCCCTTGGGACAGGTCTACAATGAGCAGTTCTTC. Protein product: CASSPLGQVYNEQFF.

The chain employs TRBV15 and TRBJ2-7; 8 bases align to TRBD2. The CDR3 length is 14 residues. Germline CDR1 reads LNHNV; CDR2 reads YYDKDF (reference sequence). V shed 4 bases, J shed 2 bases, and the junction held 4 bases outside the gene matches. This CDR3 is CATSNSGGTYEQYF. The CDR3 DNA reads as TGTGCCACCAGCAACAGCGGGGGAACCTACGAGCAGTACTTC. The complete variable domain, with remaining parts taken from reference TRBV15 and TRBJ2-7, reads DAMVIQNPRYQVTQFGKPVTLSCSQTLNHNVMYWYQQKSSQAPKLLFHYYDKDFNNEADTPDNFQSRRPNTSFCFLDIRSPGLGDTAMYLCATSNSGGTYEQYFGPGTRLTVT.

The chain is built from TRBV9 and TRBJ2-7; 7 bases line up with TRBD2. Germline V gene lookup returns CDR1 SGDLS and CDR2 YYNGEE. J gave up 0 bases and V 4 bases, and 7 bases lay outside the gene matches. CDR3 length: 15 amino acids. The CDR3 region has the DNA TGTGCCAGCAGCCTAGCCGGGGGGAGCTCCTACGAGCAGTACTTC. Protein product: CASSLAGGSSYEQYF. The full variable domain, rest sourced from reference TRBV9 and TRBJ2-7, is DSGVTQTPKHLITATGQRVTLRCSPRSGDLSVYWYQQSLDQGLQFLIQYYNGEERAKGNILERFSAQQFPDLHSELNLSSLELGDSALYFCASSLAGGSSYEQYFGPGTRLTVT.

J is TRBJ2-5 and V is TRBV25-1; D possibly corresponds to TRBD2 (5 bases). Germline V gene data show CDR1 as MGHDK and CDR2 as SYGVNS. V was clipped by 8 bases and J by 1 base, with 17 bases between them. CDR3 length equals 15 residues. The CDR3 here is CASAGLASVQETQYF. The CDR3 bases are TGTGCCAGCGCAGGCCTAGCTTCAGTCCAAGAGACCCAGTACTTC.

The chain joins TRBV7-8 to TRBJ2-3; 8 bases align to TRBD1. Germline V gene sequence: CDR1 SGHVS, CDR2 FQNEAQ. V lost 5 bases, J lost 6 bases, and 16 bases stayed unmatched. The CDR3 is 17 residues long. In nucleotides, the CDR3 is TGTGCCAGCAGCACTAATACCGGGACAGGTCGTGGGGATACGCAGTATTTT. It specifies CASSTNTGTGRGDTQYF.

The chain has TRBV25-1 and TRBJ2-7, with TRBD1 matching 11 bases. J was trimmed by 4 bases and V by 5 bases; bases with no gene match: 16. Germline CDR1 reads MGHDK; CDR2 reads SYGVNS. The CDR3 extends over 18 amino acids. The CDR3 DNA reads TGTGCCAGCAGTTCCGGACAGGGGGCCACCCCGTCTTTGTACGAGCAGTACTTC. Residues: CASSSGQGATPSLYEQYF.

The chain recombines TRBV28 with TRBJ1-1, with D unresolved. Trimming shortened V by 0 bases and J by 1 base, and 12 bases separated the two germline ends. CDR1 MDHEN and CDR2 SYDVKM come from the germline V gene. The CDR3 is 16 amino acids. The CDR3 DNA is TGTGCCAGCAGTTTATGGTTGGGGTCAGGGAACACTGAAGCTTTCTTT. Translation: CASSLWLGSGNTEAFF.